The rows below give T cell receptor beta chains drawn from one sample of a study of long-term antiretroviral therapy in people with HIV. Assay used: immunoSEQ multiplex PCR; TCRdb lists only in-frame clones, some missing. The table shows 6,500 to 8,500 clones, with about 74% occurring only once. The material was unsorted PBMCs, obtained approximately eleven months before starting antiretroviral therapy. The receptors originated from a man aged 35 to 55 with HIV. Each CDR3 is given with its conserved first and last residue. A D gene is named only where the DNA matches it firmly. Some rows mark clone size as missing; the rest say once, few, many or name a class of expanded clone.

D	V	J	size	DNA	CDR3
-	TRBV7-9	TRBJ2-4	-	TGTGCCAGCAGCTCGGGGACCGGACGGCACATTCAGTACTTC	CASSSGTGRHIQYF
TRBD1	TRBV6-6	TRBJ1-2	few	TGTGCCAGCAGTCAGACAGGGGGCTATGGCTACACCTTC	CASSQTGGYGYTF
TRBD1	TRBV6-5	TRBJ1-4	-	TGTGCCAGCAGGAGGACAGGGGACGAAAAACTGTTTTTT	CASRRTGDEKLFF
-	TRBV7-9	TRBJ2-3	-	TGTGCCAGCAGCTCTAGCACAGGGCGACGAGGCACAGATACGCAGTATTTT	CASSSSTGRRGTDTQYF
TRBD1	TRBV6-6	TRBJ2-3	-	TGTGCCAGCAGTTACGGAAGGACAGGGGGGACAGATACGCAGTATTTT	CASSYGRTGGTDTQYF
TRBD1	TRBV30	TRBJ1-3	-	TGTGCCTGGACACAGGGGGCCGGAAACACCATATATTTT	CAWTQGAGNTIYF
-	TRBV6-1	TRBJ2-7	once	TGTGCCAGCAGGAGGGACGGAATCTACGAGCAGTACTTC	CASRRDGIYEQYF
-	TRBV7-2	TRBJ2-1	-	TGTGCCAGCAGCTTATCGGCCAACAATGAGCAGTTCTTC	CASSLSANNEQFF
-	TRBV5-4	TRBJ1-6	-	TGTGCCAGCAGCTTCGGAGGAAATAATTCACCCCTCCACTTT	CASSFGGNNSPLHF
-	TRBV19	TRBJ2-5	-	TGTGCCAGTCGGCAGGGTGTAGAGACCCAGTACTTC	CASRQGVETQYF
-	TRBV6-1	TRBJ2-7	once	TGTGCCAGCAGATTGACAGACTCCTACGAGCAGTACTTC	CASRLTDSYEQYF
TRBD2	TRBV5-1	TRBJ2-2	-	TGCGCCAGCAGCTTGGCTAGCGGGGGTACCGGGGAGCTGTTTTTT	CASSLASGGTGELFF
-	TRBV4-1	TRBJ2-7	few	TGCGCCAGCAGCCAAACCGCTAGTTACGAGCAGTACTTC	CASSQTASYEQYF
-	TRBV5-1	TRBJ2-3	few	TGCGCCAGCAGCTCCCTCGTAGCAGATACGCAGTATTTT	CASSSLVADTQYF
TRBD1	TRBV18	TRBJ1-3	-	TGTGCCAGCTCACCAGAGACAGGGGCCAGCTCTGGAAACACCATATATTTT	CASSPETGASSGNTIYF
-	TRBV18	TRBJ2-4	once	TGTGCCAGCTCACCTCAGACCCTGCTAGCCAAAAACATTCAGTACTTC	CASSPQTLLAKNIQYF
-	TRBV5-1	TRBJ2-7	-	TGCGCCAGCAGCTTGGCAGGGGAGACCTACGAGCAGTACTTC	CASSLAGETYEQYF
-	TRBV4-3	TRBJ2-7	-	TGCGCCAGCAGCCTCACAGGGTGGAAAGACGAGCAGTACTTC	CASSLTGWKDEQYF
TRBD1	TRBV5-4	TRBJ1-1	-	TGTGCCAGCAGCCCCTCCAGGGGGCGATTCACTGAAGCTTTCTTT	CASSPSRGRFTEAFF
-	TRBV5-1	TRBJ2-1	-	TGCGCCAGCAGCTTGGATAATGAGCAGTTCTTC	CASSLDNEQFF